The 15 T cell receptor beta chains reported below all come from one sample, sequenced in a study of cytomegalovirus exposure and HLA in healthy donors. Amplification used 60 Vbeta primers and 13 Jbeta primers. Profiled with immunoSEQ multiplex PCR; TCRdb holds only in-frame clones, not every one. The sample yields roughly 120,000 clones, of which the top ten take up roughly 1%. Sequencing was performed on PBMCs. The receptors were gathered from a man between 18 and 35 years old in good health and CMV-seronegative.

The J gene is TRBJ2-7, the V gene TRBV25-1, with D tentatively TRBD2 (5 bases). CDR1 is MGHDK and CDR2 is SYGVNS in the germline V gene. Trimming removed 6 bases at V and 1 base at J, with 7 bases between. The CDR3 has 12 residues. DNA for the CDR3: TGTGCCAGCAGACTAGGATCCTACGAGCAGTACTTC. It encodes CASRLGSYEQYF.

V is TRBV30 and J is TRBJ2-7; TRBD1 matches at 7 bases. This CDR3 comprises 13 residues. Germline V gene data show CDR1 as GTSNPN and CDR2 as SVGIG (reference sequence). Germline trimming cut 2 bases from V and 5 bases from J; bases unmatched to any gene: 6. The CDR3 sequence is CAWSPGQYDEQYF. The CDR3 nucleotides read TGTGCCTGGAGTCCGGGACAGTACGACGAGCAGTACTTC. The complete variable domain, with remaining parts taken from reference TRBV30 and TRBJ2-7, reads SQTIHQWPATLVQPVGSPLSLECTVEGTSNPNLYWYRQAAGRGLQLLFYSVGIGQISSEVPQNLSASRPQDRQFILSSKKLLLSDSGFYLCAWSPGQYDEQYFGPGTRLTVT.

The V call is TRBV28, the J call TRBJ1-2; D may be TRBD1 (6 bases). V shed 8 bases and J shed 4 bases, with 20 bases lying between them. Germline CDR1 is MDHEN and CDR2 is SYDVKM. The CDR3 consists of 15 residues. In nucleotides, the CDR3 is TGTGCCAGCGTCGGGCGGAGGACAGCCCCCTATGGCTACACCTTC. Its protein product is CASVGRRTAPYGYTF.

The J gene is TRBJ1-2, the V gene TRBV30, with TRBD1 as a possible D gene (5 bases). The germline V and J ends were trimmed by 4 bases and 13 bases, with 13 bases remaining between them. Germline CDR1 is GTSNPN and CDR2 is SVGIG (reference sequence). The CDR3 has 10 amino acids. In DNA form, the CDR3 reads TGTGCCTGGACGGGGGGAGTTGTCACCTTC. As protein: CAWTGGVVTF.

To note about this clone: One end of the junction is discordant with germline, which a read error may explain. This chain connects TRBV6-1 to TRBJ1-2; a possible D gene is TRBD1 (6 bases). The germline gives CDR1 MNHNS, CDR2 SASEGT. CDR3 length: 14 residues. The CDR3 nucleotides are TGCTTTAAGCAGGGGCCTCACAGGGCAGGAGGCTACACCTTC. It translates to CFKQGPHRAGGYTF.

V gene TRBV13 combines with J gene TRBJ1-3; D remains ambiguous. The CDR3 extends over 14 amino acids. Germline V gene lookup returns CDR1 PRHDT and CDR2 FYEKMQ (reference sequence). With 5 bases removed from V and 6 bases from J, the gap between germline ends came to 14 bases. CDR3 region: CASSADFSTNTIYF. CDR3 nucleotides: TGTGCCAGCAGCGCAGACTTTTCTACAAACACCATATATTTT.

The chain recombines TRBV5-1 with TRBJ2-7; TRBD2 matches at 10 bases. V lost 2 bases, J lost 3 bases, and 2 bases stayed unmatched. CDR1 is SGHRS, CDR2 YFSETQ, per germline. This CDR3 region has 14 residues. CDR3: CASSFTSGDYEQYF. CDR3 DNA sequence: TGCGCCAGCAGCTTTACTAGCGGGGACTACGAGCAGTACTTC.

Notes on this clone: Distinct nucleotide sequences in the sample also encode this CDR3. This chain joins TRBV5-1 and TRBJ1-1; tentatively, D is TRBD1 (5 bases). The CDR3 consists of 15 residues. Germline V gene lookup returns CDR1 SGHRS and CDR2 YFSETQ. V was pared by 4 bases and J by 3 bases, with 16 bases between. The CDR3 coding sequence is TGCGCCAGCAGCCCGGGGGTGTTGGGGTACACTGAAGCTTTCTTT. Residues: CASSPGVLGYTEAFF.

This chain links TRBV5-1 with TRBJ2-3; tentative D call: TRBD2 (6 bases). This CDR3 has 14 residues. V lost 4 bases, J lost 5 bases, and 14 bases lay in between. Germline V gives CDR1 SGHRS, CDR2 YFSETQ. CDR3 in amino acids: CASSTQGLGDTQYF. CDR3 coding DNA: TGCGCCAGCAGCACCCAGGGACTCGGAGATACGCAGTATTTT.

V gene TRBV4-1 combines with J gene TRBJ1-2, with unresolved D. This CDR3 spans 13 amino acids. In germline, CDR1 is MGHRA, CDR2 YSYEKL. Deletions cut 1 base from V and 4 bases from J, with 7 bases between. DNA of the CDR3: TGCGCCAGCAGCCAAGTAGGGAGCTATGGCTACACCTTC. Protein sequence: CASSQVGSYGYTF.

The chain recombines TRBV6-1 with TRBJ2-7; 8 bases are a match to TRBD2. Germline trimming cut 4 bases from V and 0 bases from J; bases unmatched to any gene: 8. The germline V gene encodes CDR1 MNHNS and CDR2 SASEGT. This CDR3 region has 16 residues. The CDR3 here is CASSVRTSGHSYEQYF. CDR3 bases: TGTGCCAGCAGTGTAAGAACTAGCGGTCACTCCTACGAGCAGTACTTC.

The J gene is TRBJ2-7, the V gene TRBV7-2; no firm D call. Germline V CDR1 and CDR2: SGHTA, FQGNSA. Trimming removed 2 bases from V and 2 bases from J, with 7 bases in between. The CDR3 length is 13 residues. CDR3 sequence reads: CASSLTAAYEQYF. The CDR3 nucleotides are TGTGCCAGCAGCTTAACAGCCGCCTACGAGCAGTACTTC. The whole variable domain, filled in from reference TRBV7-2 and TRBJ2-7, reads GAGVSQSPSNKVTEKGKDVELRCDPISGHTALYWYRQSLGQGLEFLIYFQGNSAPDKSGLPSDRFSAERTGGSVSTLTIQRTQQEDSAVYLCASSLTAAYEQYFGPGTRLTVT.

The CDR3 spells CASSPRLAGDGNEQFF. The CDR3 bases are TGCGCCAGCAGCCCTCGACTAGCGGGAGATGGCAATGAGCAGTTCTTC. This chain connects TRBV5-1 to TRBJ2-1, with 12 bases that match TRBD2. Germline CDR1 reads SGHRS; CDR2 reads YFSETQ. The V gene end was trimmed by 4 bases and the J gene end by 6 bases; junction bases not matched to a gene: 8. CDR3 length: 16 residues.

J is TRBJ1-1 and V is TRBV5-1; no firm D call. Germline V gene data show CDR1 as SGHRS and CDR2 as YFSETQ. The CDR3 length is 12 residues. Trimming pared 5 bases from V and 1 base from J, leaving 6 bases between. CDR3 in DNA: TGCGCCAGCAGTTGGGCGAACACTGAAGCTTTCTTT. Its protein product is CASSWANTEAFF.

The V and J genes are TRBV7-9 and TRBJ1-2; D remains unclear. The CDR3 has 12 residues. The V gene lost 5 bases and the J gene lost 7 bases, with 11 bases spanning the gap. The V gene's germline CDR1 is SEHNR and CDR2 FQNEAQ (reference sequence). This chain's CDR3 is CASSPKEGGYTF. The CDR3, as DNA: TGTGCCAGCAGCCCCAAGGAGGGTGGCTACACCTTC.